This T cell receptor beta chain was observed in a study of follicular helper T cells after annual influenza vaccination. The CDR3 has 15 residues. CDR1 is SGHNT, CDR2 YYREEE, per germline (reference sequence). J gave up 2 bases and V 5 bases, and 5 bases lay outside the gene matches. TCRdb's table, derived via immunoSEQ multiplex PCR, lists solely in-frame clones and lacks some. The sample lists 5,500 to 6,500 clones, about 82% occurring once. The time point here: 2015-2016 season, pre-vaccination. Sorted cTfh were non-naive CD4+CXCR5+PD-1+, either ICOS+CD38+ or ICOS-CD38-. The clonotype was recovered from an adult who received the influenza vaccine. Sample: CXCR5+ CD38- circulating T follicular helper cells from blood, taken on the day of influenza vaccination. Subset noted: circulating Tfh, non-naive CD4+CXCR5+PD-1+ (ICOS+CD38+ or ICOS-CD38-). The chain is built from TRBV5-4 and TRBJ2-3; 10 bases align to TRBD2. CDR3 region: CASRLAGVATDTQYF. The CDR3 nucleotides read TGTGCCAGCAGGCTAGCGGGAGTAGCCACAGATACGCAGTATTTT.